The clone carrying this TCR beta chain was seen a handful of times. Relative to the germline gene, one junction end is altered; a read error may explain this. Together with a sample-barcoded 5' primer, a J-beta primer mix was included in a second PCR lasting about 7 to 11 cycles. TCRdb recomputed calls from the 5' RACE reads with MiXCR, one row per CDR3 protein. The sample lists some 850,000 distinct CDR3 sequences, roughly 24% occurring once. The data are from a study of blood T cells in healthy people across ages. Per the germline V gene, CDR1 is SGHKS and CDR2 is YYEKEE (reference sequence). There are 14 residues in the CDR3. The same sample was also used in a study of T cells of mothers and their children. According to that study: Donors were a few healthy Caucasian mothers and their six children.

The TCR sequence derives from a boy younger than 18 in good health. The chain has TRBV5-5 and TRBJ1-2; D is perhaps TRBD1 (5 bases). Sequenced input: blood. CDR3 sequence: CAGSLRGLYYGYTF. The CDR3 nucleotides are TGTGCCGGCAGCTTGAGGGGTCTTTACTATGGCTACACCTTC. The variable domain in full, completed from reference TRBV5-5 and TRBJ1-2, reads DAGVTQSPTHLIKTRGQQVTLRCSPISGHKSVSWYQQVLGQGPQFIFQYYEKEERGRGNFPDRFSARQFPNYSSELNVNALLLGDSALYLCAGSLRGLYYGYTFGSGTRLTVV.